This TCR beta chain was documented in a study of blood T cell repertoires in COVID-19. Study overall: From T cells, B-cell-depleted T cells, or PBMCs came the material, which was cDNA or gDNA.

Libraries were prepared by immunoSEQ multiplex PCR; TCRdb keeps only in-frame clonotypes and omits some of them. The sample holds approximately 76,000 clones, roughly nine tenths seen once. Germline CDR1 and CDR2: MNHEY and SMNVEV (reference sequence). The CDR3 contains 16 residues. With 5 bases clipped from V and 8 bases from J, the junction kept 13 bases outside the gene matches. Sequenced input: peripheral blood. The J gene is TRBJ2-1, the V gene TRBV27; 9 bases line up with TRBD2. The sequence came from a man aged 25 to 40 with acute or convalescent COVID-19. CDR3 bases: TGTGCCAGCAGTGCTCAGACTAGCGGAAAAGGGTATGAGCAGTTCTTC. As protein: CASSAQTSGKGYEQFF.